The 23 T cell receptor beta chains below come from one sample, sequenced in a study of blood T cell repertoires in COVID-19. The protocol was immunoSEQ multiplex PCR, while the TCRdb copy is restricted to in-frame clones and leaves out a portion. The profile shows 350,000 or so clones, 85% to 90% of them singletons. The sample comprised PBMCs or T cells enriched from blood (not recorded which). The receptor source for this set is a woman aged 30 to 39 who had been exposed to COVID-19.

V usage is TRBV24-1 and J usage is TRBJ2-1; possibly TRBD1 for D (6 bases). The CDR3 runs 15 residues. Deletions cut 9 bases from V and 6 bases from J, with 20 bases between. Germline CDR1 KGHDR, CDR2 SFDVKD. The CDR3 sequence is CATGAGQTTGNEQFF. The CDR3 DNA reads TGTGCCACCGGAGCCGGACAGACCACGGGCAATGAGCAGTTCTTC.

The rearrangement joins TRBV19 to TRBJ2-5; the match to TRBD1 covers 7 bases. V was pared by 5 bases and J by 4 bases, with 7 bases of the junction left unmatched. The CDR3 is made up of 14 amino acids. Germline CDR1 and CDR2: LNHDA and SQIVND (reference sequence). This CDR3 is CASSSDRVRETQYF. As DNA, the CDR3 is TGTGCCAGTAGTTCCGACAGGGTCAGAGAGACCCAGTACTTC.

This clone was detected a few times. The V gene is TRBV7-6, the J gene TRBJ1-5; 9 bases are a match to TRBD1. The germline gives CDR1 SGHVS, CDR2 FNYEAQ. This CDR3 comprises 15 residues. J gave up 7 bases and V 4 bases, and 8 bases lay outside the gene matches. CDR3 nucleotides: TGTGCCAGCAGCTCCGGGACAGGGAGAGGGCAGCCCCAGCATTTT. Translating gives CASSSGTGRGQPQHF.

This clone showed up many times. The chain has TRBV4-1 and TRBJ2-2, with D perhaps TRBD2 (6 bases). CDR3 length: 17 amino acids. Germline V lookup: CDR1 MGHRA, CDR2 YSYEKL. Trimming pared 3 bases from V and 2 bases from J, leaving 16 bases between. The CDR3 reads CASSQVDLGLNTGELFF. In nucleotides, the CDR3 is TGCGCCAGCAGCCAGGTAGACCTGGGACTTAACACCGGGGAGCTGTTTTTT.

The sample holds one count of this clone. V usage is TRBV6-5 and J usage is TRBJ2-6; TRBD1 matches at 9 bases. V lost 7 bases and J lost 0; bases outside the gene matches: 1. The CDR3 totals 15 residues. CDR1 is MNHEY, CDR2 SVGAGI, per germline. The CDR3 region is CASTDRGSGANVLTF. The CDR3 nucleotides read TGTGCCAGCACGGACAGGGGCTCTGGGGCCAACGTCCTGACTTTC.

The CDR3 sequence: CASSSTVIAEQYF. In DNA form, the CDR3 reads TGTGCCAGCAGTTCCACGGTCATAGCCGAGCAGTACTTC. The chain couples TRBV6-5 to TRBJ2-7; D not resolved. Germline assignment: CDR1 MNHEY and CDR2 SVGAGI. This CDR3 comprises 13 residues. The V gene lost 4 bases and the J gene lost 6 bases, with 13 bases spanning the gap.

DNA for the CDR3: TGTGCCACCAGCAGAGAGGGCAGGGGGCTGGAGACCCAGTACTTC. Residues: CATSREGRGLETQYF. J is TRBJ2-5 and V is TRBV15; 8 bases fit TRBD1. Trimming cost V 0 bases and J 5 bases; bases outside gene matches: 5. The CDR3 totals 15 residues. Germline CDR1 is LNHNV and CDR2 is YYDKDF (reference sequence).

This rearrangement joins TRBV4-1 to TRBJ1-4; 7 bases line up with TRBD1. This CDR3 is built from 15 residues. V shed 0 bases and J 8 bases; nucleotides not matched to a gene: 6. Germline loops: CDR1 MGHRA, CDR2 YSYEKL. DNA for the CDR3: TGCGCCAGCAGCCAAGAACAGGGGCGAACGGAAAAACTGTTTTTT. Translated: CASSQEQGRTEKLFF.

The V gene is TRBV13, the J gene TRBJ2-1; 11 bases line up with TRBD2. Germline loops: CDR1 PRHDT, CDR2 FYEKMQ (reference sequence). This CDR3 is 17 amino acids long. Trimming took 0 bases from V and 2 from J; bases not matched to a gene: 3. CDR3 coding DNA: TGTGCCAGCAGCTTAGGTACTAGCGGGAGACCCTACAATGAGCAGTTCTTC. This gives the protein CASSLGTSGRPYNEQFF.

Details on this clone: At the DNA level, this CDR3 is encoded by other sequences in the same sample as well. The V call is TRBV12-3 or TRBV12-4, the J call TRBJ1-1; TRBD1 might be the D (6 bases). Between the trimmed V and J ends, which lost 6 bases and 4 bases, there was a span of 9 bases. CDR3 length: 12 amino acids. The CDR3 DNA follows: TGTGCCAGCAGCCCACAGGGCACTGAAGCTTTCTTT. This encodes CASSPQGTEAFF.

The chain links TRBV28 to TRBJ2-7; 8 bases line up with TRBD1. With 4 bases clipped from V and 13 bases from J, the junction kept 9 bases outside the gene matches. Per germline, CDR1 MDHEN and CDR2 SYDVKM. The CDR3 runs 12 residues. CDR3 bases: TGTGCCAGCAGTTCTCTCCGACAGGGGATTTACTTC. Amino acid sequence: CASSSLRQGIYF.

The chain uses TRBV5-6 and TRBJ1-2; 11 bases line up with TRBD1. The CDR3 is 15 residues long. Germline loops: CDR1 SGHDT, CDR2 YYEEEE. J was trimmed by 7 bases and V by 4 bases; bases with no gene match: 9. The CDR3 coding sequence is TGTGCCAGCAGCCATCGGACAGGGGGCATCGGTGGCTACACCTTC. This gives the protein CASSHRTGGIGGYTF.

The chain couples TRBV7-3 to TRBJ2-1; D possibly corresponds to TRBD1 (5 bases). This CDR3 region has 15 residues. With 1 base removed from V and 3 bases from J, the gap between germline ends came to 10 bases. Germline-derived CDR1 and CDR2 are SGHTA and FQGTGA. The CDR3, as DNA: TGTGCCAGCAGCTTAAAAGAGGACATCTACAATGAGCAGTTCTTC. Its translation is CASSLKEDIYNEQFF.

This clone was detected a few times. The V gene is TRBV7-2, the J gene TRBJ1-1; 8 bases match TRBD1. The CDR3 spans 15 residues. CDR1 and CDR2 from the germline V gene are SGHTA and FQGNSA. V lost 5 bases, J lost 5 bases, and 10 bases stayed unmatched. The DNA of the CDR3 is TGTGCCAGCAGCGCCGACAGGGGCCTGAGGACTGAAGCTTTCTTT. Translating gives CASSADRGLRTEAFF.

This chain connects TRBV6-1 to TRBJ1-6, with D possibly matching TRBD1 (6 bases). The CDR3 totals 15 residues. Germline V gene lookup returns CDR1 MNHNS and CDR2 SASEGT. The germline V and J ends were trimmed by 2 bases and 5 bases, with 10 bases remaining between them. CDR3 sequence reads: CASSEQTGDNSPLHF. The CDR3 DNA follows: TGTGCCAGCAGTGAACAGACAGGCGATAATTCACCCCTCCACTTT.

The rearrangement uses TRBV28 and TRBJ1-1; D is unresolved. CDR3 size: 13 residues. In germline, CDR1 is MDHEN, CDR2 SYDVKM. V lost 7 bases to trimming and J lost 4 bases, with 13 bases between them. The CDR3 coding sequence is TGTGCCAGCAAAATCCTTTCCCGCACTGAAGCTTTCTTT. Translation gives CASKILSRTEAFF.

The chain recombines TRBV5-1 with TRBJ1-2; the match to TRBD1 covers 7 bases. CDR1 and CDR2 (germline): SGHRS, YFSETQ. V shed 0 bases, J shed 4 bases, and the junction held 3 bases outside the gene matches. The CDR3 sequence is 14 residues long. CDR3 residues: CASSLDRGLYGYTF. The CDR3 bases are TGCGCCAGCAGCTTGGACAGGGGTCTCTATGGCTACACCTTC.

The chain couples TRBV10-3 to TRBJ1-6; TRBD1 aligns across 8 bases. The length of the CDR3 is 15 residues. Germline-derived CDR1 and CDR2 are ENHRY and SYGVKD. V was clipped by 3 bases and J by 5 bases; unmatched bases: 3. CDR3 bases: TGTGCCATCAGTGACGCGGACAGGGATAATTCACCCCTCCACTTT. Amino acid sequence: CAISDADRDNSPLHF.

In its sample, this clone was seen once. This chain uses TRBV7-8 with TRBJ1-3; 12 bases are a match to TRBD1. The germline V gene encodes CDR1 SGHVS and CDR2 FQNEAQ. V trimming: 3 bases; J trimming: 1 base; junction bases outside the gene matches: 4. The CDR3 has 17 residues. CDR3 protein: CASSFGTGGSSGNTIYF. The CDR3 DNA follows: TGTGCCAGCAGCTTTGGGACAGGGGGCTCTTCTGGAAACACCATATATTTT.

This clone has just a few counts. The chain employs TRBV7-9 and TRBJ2-7, with TRBD1 matching over 8 bases. CDR3 length: 16 residues. The junction had 12 bases not matched to a gene; V was cut back by 5 bases and J by 3 bases. Germline V gene lookup returns CDR1 SEHNR and CDR2 FQNEAQ (reference sequence). CDR3 amino acids: CASSPLGQGPLYEQYF. Written as DNA, the CDR3 is TGTGCCAGCAGCCCCCTAGGACAGGGACCTCTCTACGAGCAGTACTTC.

V usage is TRBV19 and J usage is TRBJ1-5; no clear D gene. CDR3 length: 15 amino acids. CDR1 is LNHDA, CDR2 SQIVND, per germline (reference sequence). Trimming took off 1 base at V and 5 bases at J, with 12 bases between the two ends. In nucleotides, the CDR3 is TGTGCCAGTAGTATAGTGCGGGGAGCCGATCAGCCCCAGCATTTT. Translating gives CASSIVRGADQPQHF.

The gene calls are TRBV19 and TRBJ2-1; D possibly corresponds to TRBD2 (6 bases). V was pared by 8 bases and J by 12 bases, with 11 bases between. The CDR3 covers 10 residues. The germline V gene encodes CDR1 LNHDA and CDR2 SQIVND (reference sequence). The chain's CDR3 is CASGSRGQFF. The CDR3 DNA follows: TGTGCCAGTGGTTCGCGGGGGCAGTTCTTC.

J is TRBJ1-5 and V is TRBV5-1; D is undetermined. The germline gives CDR1 SGHRS, CDR2 YFSETQ. The CDR3 extends over 15 amino acids. The V end was cut by 0 bases, the J end by 0 bases, with 7 bases between. The CDR3 nucleotides are TGCGCCAGCAGCTTGGCGGGGTTTAGCAATCAGCCCCAGCATTTT. Residues: CASSLAGFSNQPQHF.